These 6 T cell receptor beta chains originate from one sample sequenced in a study of blood T cell repertoires in COVID-19. Method: immunoSEQ multiplex PCR; TCRdb's copy keeps in-frame clones and lacks some. The data contain about 26,000 clones, 85% to 95% of them singletons. Material: peripheral blood. The source is a human donor in a cohort sampled during active COVID-19.

Turning to this clone: Germline is not matched at one junction end, which may reflect a read error. The chain has TRBV7-7 and TRBJ2-3, with 11 bases fitting TRBD2. Germline V gene sequence: CDR1 SSHAT, CDR2 FNYEAQ (reference sequence). The CDR3 has 14 amino acids. CDR3 in DNA: TGTGCTAGCACTCTACTAGCGGGAGCCGATACGCAGTATTTT. Translated: CASTLLAGADTQYF.

The chain uses TRBV7-9 and TRBJ1-3; perhaps TRBD1 as D (6 bases). The CDR3 is made up of 15 amino acids. Germline V gene lookup returns CDR1 SEHNR and CDR2 FQNEAQ (reference sequence). Trimming took off 4 bases at V and 6 bases at J, with 16 bases between the two ends. CDR3 DNA: TGTGCCAGCAGCTCGATCACAGGGAGCGCAAACACCATATATTTT. Translating it yields CASSSITGSANTIYF.

The rearrangement joins TRBV5-4 to TRBJ1-1; D not certain. V was trimmed by 6 bases and J by 5 bases, leaving 17 bases between them. In germline, CDR1 is SGHNT, CDR2 YYREEE (reference sequence). The CDR3 has 14 residues. In DNA form, the CDR3 reads TGTGCCAGCACGACGAGAGGCCCTGTAACTGAAGCTTTCTTT. As protein: CASTTRGPVTEAFF. The whole variable domain, remainder taken from reference TRBV5-4 and TRBJ1-1, is ETGVTQSPTHLIKTRGQQVTLRCSSQSGHNTVSWYQQALGQGPQFIFQYYREEENGRGNFPPRFSGLQFPNYSSELNVNALELDDSALYLCASTTRGPVTEAFFGQGTRLTVV.

The gene calls are TRBV24-1 and TRBJ2-3, with a possible D match to TRBD1 (5 bases). The CDR3 covers 14 residues. Germline V CDR1 and CDR2: KGHDR, SFDVKD. V was trimmed by 1 base and J by 6 bases, leaving 10 bases between them. The CDR3 DNA reads TGTGCCACCAGTGATTTCGTCAGGGCTGATACGCAGTATTTT. Translation gives CATSDFVRADTQYF.

The chain carries TRBV5-6 and TRBJ2-5, with 9 nucleotides matching TRBD1. Trimming took 4 bases from V and 2 from J; bases not matched to a gene: 9. Germline CDR1 reads SGHDT; CDR2 reads YYEEEE. The CDR3 is 16 amino acids. For the CDR3, the DNA is TGTGCCAGCAGCCGCGACAGGGGGTTAAGGCAAGAGACCCAGTACTTC. Protein product: CASSRDRGLRQETQYF.

The CDR3 loop reads CAWTNTPTVSSNQPQHF. CDR3 DNA: TGTGCCTGGACCAACACCCCGACAGTCAGCAGCAATCAGCCCCAGCATTTT. The chain joins TRBV30 to TRBJ1-5, with D possibly matching TRBD1 (5 bases). This CDR3 has 17 residues. V lost 4 bases and J lost 1, with 20 bases in between. Germline V gene lookup returns CDR1 GTSNPN and CDR2 SVGIG (reference sequence).